Below, 2 T cell receptor beta chains from the same sample are listed, as sequenced in a study of blood T cell repertoires in COVID-19. Here immunoSEQ multiplex PCR was the method, and the copy in TCRdb shows in-frame clones only, minus some. The sample yields 140,000 or so clones, 70% to 90% seen once. Material for sequencing was peripheral blood. These TCRs come from a woman in her forties or fifties with acute or convalescent COVID-19.

This clone was detected only once. The chain joins TRBV5-5 to TRBJ1-5; 8 bases are a match to TRBD1. Germline CDR1 SGHKS, CDR2 YYEKEE (reference sequence). The junction had 4 bases not matched to a gene; V was cut back by 1 base and J by 1 base. The CDR3 is 16 residues long. The CDR3 here is CASSLWGTGSNQPQHF. The CDR3 DNA is TGTGCCAGCAGCTTGTGGGGGACAGGCAGCAATCAGCCCCAGCATTTT.

The chain employs TRBV4-1 and TRBJ2-4; 8 nucleotides match TRBD2. CDR3 length equals 14 residues. Trimming took 0 bases from V and 8 from J; bases not matched to a gene: 3. Germline-derived CDR1 and CDR2 are MGHRA and YSYEKL. The CDR3 protein is CASSQEPGGYIQYF. DNA of the CDR3: TGCGCCAGCAGCCAAGAGCCGGGGGGGTACATTCAGTACTTC.